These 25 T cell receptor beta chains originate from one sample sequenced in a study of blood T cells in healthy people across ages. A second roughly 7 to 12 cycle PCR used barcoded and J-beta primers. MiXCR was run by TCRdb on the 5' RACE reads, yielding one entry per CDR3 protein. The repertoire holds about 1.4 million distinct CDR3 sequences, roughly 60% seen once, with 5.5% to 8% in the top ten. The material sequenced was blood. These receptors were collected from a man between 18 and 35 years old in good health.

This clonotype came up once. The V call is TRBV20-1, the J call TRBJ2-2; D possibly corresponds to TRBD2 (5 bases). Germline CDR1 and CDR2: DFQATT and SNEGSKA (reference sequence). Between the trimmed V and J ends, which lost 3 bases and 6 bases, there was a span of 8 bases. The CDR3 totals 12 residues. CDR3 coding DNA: TGCAGTGCTAGTCTAGCCCCCGGGGAGCTGTTTTTT. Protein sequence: CSASLAPGELFF.

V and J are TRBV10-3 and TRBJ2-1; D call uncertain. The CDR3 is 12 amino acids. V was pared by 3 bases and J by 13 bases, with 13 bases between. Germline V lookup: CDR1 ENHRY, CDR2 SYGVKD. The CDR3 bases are TGTGCCATCAGTGACGGTAAAGAGACCCAGTTCTTC. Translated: CAISDGKETQFF.

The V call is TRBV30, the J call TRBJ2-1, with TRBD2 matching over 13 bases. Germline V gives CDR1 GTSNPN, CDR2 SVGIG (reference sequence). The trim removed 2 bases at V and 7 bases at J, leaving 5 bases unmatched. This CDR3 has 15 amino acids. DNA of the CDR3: TGTGCCTGGAGTTTCGGACTAGCGGGAGAGAATGAGCAGTTCTTC. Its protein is CAWSFGLAGENEQFF.

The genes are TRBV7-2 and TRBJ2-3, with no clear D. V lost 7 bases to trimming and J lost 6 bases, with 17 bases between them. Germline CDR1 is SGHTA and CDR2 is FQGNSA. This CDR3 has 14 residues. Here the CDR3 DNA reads TGTGCCAGCAAACGTGGGTCCTCCCGGGATACGCAGTATTTT. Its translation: CASKRGSSRDTQYF. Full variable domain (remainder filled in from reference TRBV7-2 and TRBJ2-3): GAGVSQSPSNKVTEKGKDVELRCDPISGHTALYWYRQSLGQGLEFLIYFQGNSAPDKSGLPSDRFSAERTGGSVSTLTIQRTQQEDSAVYLCASKRGSSRDTQYFGPGTRLTVL.

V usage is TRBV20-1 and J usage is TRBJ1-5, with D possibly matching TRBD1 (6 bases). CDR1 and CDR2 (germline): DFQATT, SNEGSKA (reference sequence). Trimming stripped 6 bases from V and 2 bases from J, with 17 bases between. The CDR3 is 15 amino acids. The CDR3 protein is CSAPSGNRGNQPQHF. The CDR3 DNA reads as TGCAGTGCCCCAAGTGGAAACAGGGGCAATCAGCCCCAGCATTTT.

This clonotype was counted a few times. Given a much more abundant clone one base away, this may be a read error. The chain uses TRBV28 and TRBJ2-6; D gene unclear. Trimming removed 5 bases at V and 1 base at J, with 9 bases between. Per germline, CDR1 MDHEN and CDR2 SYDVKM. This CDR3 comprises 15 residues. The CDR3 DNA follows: TGTGCCAGCAGTCCCCCGGTTTCTGGGGCCAACGTCCTGACTTTC. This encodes CASSPPVSGANVLTF.

The CDR3 is CSGDRGSGEQYF. The DNA of the CDR3 is TGCAGCGGAGACAGGGGCAGTGGTGAGCAGTACTTC. The chain recombines TRBV29-1 with TRBJ2-5, with 8 bases matching TRBD1. V was pared by 7 bases and J by 11 bases, with 12 bases of the junction left unmatched. The CDR3 consists of 12 residues. Germline V gene sequence: CDR1 SQVTM, CDR2 ANQGSEA.

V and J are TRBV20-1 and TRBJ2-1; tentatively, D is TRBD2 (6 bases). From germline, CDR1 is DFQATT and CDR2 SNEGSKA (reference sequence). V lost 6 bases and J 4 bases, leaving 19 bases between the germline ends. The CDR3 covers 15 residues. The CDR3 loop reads CSARRLVSAYNEQFF. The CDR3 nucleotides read TGCAGTGCACGGAGACTAGTGAGCGCATACAATGAGCAGTTCTTC.

Here the CDR3 DNA reads TGCGCCAGCAGCCAAGATCCGCCAGGGCTAGAAGAGACCCAGTACTTC. Amino acids: CASSQDPPGLEETQYF. V usage is TRBV4-1 and J usage is TRBJ2-5; tentative D call: TRBD1 (5 bases). V dropped 0 bases and J dropped 3 bases, with 14 bases sitting between them. Germline CDR1 MGHRA, CDR2 YSYEKL. CDR3 length: 16 residues.

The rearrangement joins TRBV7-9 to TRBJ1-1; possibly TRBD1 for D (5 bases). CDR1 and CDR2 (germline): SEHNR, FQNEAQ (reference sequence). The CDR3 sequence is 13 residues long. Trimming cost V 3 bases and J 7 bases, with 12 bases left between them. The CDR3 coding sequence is TGTGCCAGCAGCTTGCAGGGTGTGGGTGAAGCTTTCTTT. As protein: CASSLQGVGEAFF.

The CDR3 loop reads CSARRDKISPLHF. In DNA form, the CDR3 reads TGCAGTGCTAGGAGGGACAAAATTTCACCCCTCCACTTT. The V call is TRBV20-1, the J call TRBJ1-6, with D tentatively TRBD1 (6 bases). The CDR3 is 13 residues long. Germline assignment: CDR1 DFQATT and CDR2 SNEGSKA (reference sequence). Trimming left V 3 bases short and J 9 bases short, with 12 bases between.

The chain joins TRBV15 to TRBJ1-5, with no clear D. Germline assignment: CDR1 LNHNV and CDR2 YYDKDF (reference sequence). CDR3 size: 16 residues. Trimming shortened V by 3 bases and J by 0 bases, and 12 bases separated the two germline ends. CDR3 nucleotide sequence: TGTGCCACCAGCAGTGTTGACGGATATAGCAATCAGCCCCAGCATTTT. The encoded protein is CATSSVDGYSNQPQHF.

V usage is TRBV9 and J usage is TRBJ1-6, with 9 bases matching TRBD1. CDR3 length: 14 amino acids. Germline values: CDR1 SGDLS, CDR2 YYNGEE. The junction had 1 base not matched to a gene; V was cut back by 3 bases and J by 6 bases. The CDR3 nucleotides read TGTGCCAGCAGCGGGACAGGGGCTAATTCACCCCTCCACTTT. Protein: CASSGTGANSPLHF.

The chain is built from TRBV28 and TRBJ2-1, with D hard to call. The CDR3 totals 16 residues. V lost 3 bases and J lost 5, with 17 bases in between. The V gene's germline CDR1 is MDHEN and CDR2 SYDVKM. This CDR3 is CASSFFDSDKDNEQFF. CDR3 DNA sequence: TGTGCCAGCAGTTTCTTTGACTCCGACAAGGACAATGAGCAGTTCTTC.

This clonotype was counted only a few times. The CDR3 bases are TGTGCCAGCAGCGTAGCTACGGGGGCCCCATACGAGCAGTACTTC. Its protein product is CASSVATGAPYEQYF. The chain links TRBV9 to TRBJ2-7; D may match TRBD1 or TRBD2 (6 bases each). The CDR3 has 15 residues. Germline CDR1 and CDR2: SGDLS and YYNGEE. Between the trimmed V and J ends, which lost 0 bases and 4 bases, there was a span of 14 bases.

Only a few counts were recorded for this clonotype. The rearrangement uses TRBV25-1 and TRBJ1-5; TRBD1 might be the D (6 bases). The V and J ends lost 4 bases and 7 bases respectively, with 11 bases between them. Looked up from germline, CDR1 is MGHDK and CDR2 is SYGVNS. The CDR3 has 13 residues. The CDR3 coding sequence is TGTGCCAGCAGTGGCCAGGGGAGACAGCCCCAGCATTTT. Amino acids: CASSGQGRQPQHF.

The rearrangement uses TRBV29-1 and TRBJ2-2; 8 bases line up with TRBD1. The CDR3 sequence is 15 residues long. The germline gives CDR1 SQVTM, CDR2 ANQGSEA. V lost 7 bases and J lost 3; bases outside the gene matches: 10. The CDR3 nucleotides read TGCAGCGCCAGAAGGACAGGGAGCGACACCGGGGAGCTGTTTTTT. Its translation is CSARRTGSDTGELFF.

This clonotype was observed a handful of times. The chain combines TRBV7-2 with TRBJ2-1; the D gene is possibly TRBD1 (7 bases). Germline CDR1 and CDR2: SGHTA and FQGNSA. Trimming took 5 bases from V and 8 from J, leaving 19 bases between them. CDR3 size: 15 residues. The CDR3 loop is CASSPAPTGTHEQFF. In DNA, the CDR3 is TGTGCCAGCAGCCCCGCACCGACAGGGACTCATGAGCAGTTCTTC.

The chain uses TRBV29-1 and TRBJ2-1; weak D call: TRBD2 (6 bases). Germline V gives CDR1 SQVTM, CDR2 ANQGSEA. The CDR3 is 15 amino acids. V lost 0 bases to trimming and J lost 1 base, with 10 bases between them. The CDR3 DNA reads TGCAGCGTTGAAGACGCGGGGCCGTCCTACAATGAGCAGTTCTTC. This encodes CSVEDAGPSYNEQFF.

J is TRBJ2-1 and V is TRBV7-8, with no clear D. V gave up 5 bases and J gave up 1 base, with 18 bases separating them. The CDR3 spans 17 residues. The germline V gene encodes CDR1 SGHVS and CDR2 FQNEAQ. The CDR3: CASSPHLKEMSYNEQFF. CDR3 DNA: TGTGCCAGCAGCCCCCATTTAAAGGAAATGTCCTACAATGAGCAGTTCTTC.

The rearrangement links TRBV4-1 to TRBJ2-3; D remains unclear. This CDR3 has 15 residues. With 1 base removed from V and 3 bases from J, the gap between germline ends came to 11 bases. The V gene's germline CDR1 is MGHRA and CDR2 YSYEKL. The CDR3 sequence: CASSQAPSTTDTQYF. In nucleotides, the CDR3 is TGCGCCAGCAGCCAAGCCCCTTCTACGACAGATACGCAGTATTTT.

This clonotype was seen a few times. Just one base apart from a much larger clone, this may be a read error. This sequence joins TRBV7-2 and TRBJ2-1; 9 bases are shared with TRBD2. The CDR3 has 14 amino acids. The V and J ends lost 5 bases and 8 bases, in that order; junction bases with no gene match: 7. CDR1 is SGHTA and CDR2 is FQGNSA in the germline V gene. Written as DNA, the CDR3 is TGTGCCAGCAGCGTAAGCGGGGGGAAATATGAGCAGTTCTTC. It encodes CASSVSGGKYEQFF. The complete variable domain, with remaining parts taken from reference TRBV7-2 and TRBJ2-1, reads GAGVSQSPSNKVTEKGKDVELRCDPISGHTALYWYRQSLGQGLEFLIYFQGNSAPDKSGLPSDRFSAERTGGSVSTLTIQRTQQEDSAVYLCASSVSGGKYEQFFGPGTRLTVL.

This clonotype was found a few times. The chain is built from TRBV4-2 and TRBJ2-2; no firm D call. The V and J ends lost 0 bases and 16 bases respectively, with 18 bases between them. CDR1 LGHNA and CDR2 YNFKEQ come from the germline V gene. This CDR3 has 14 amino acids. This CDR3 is CASSQDTMGSHRFF. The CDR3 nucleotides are TGTGCCAGCAGCCAAGATACGATGGGCTCGCACAGGTTTTTT.

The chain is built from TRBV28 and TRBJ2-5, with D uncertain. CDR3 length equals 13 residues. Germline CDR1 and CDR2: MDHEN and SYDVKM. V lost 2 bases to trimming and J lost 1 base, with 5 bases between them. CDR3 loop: CASSLDTQETQYF. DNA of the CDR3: TGTGCCAGCAGTTTAGACACCCAAGAGACCCAGTACTTC. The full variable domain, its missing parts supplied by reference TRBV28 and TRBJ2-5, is DVKVTQSSRYLVKRTGEKVFLECVQDMDHENMFWYRQDPGLGLRLIYFSYDVKMKEKGDIPEGYSVSREKKERFSLILESASTNQTSMYLCASSLDTQETQYFGPGTRLLVL.

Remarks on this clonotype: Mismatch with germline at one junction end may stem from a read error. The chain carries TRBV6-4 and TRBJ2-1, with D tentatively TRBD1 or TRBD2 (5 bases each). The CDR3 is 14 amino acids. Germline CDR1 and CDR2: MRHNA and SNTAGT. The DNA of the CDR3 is TGTACCAGCAGTGAGGAGGAAGACAGCTTGGAGCAGTTCTTC. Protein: CTSSEEEDSLEQFF.